A selection of T cell receptor beta chains follows, all from one sample in a study of post-analysis software for immune sequencing data. One entry per CDR3 protein results from TCRdb running MiXCR on the PCR reads. Here the sample spans a few hundred thousand distinct CDR3 sequences, 30% to 45% being singletons. Input material: blood. The receptors shown here come from a girl aged 10-17 years with multiple sclerosis. Each CDR3 is given without its conserved first and last residue. Fields, in order: V gene, J gene, CDR3 protein.

V: TRBV10-3
J: TRBJ2-7
CDR3: AISGGGSYEQY

V: TRBV7-9
J: TRBJ1-1
CDR3: ASTMPAGGGNEAF

V: TRBV6-5
J: TRBJ2-7
CDR3: ASSDFGTPSYEQY

V: TRBV29-1
J: TRBJ2-4
CDR3: SVEGGEIAKNIQY

V: TRBV12-3/TRBV12-4
J: TRBJ2-1
CDR3: ASSSDLRNNEQF

V: TRBV4-1
J: TRBJ2-7
CDR3: ASSQSYRGTDEQY

V: TRBV11-3
J: TRBJ2-1
CDR3: ASSDRGKMDNEQF

V: TRBV18
J: TRBJ2-7
CDR3: ASSPRTGGIYEQY

V: TRBV7-2
J: TRBJ2-3
CDR3: ASSSPKRGVYTQY

V: TRBV7-2
J: .
CDR3: ASSLGGGPYNEQY

V: TRBV9
J: TRBJ2-3
CDR3: ASSEWGGSTDTQY

V: TRBV10-3
J: TRBJ1-2
CDR3: ANSDSRYGYT

V: TRBV9
J: TRBJ1-2
CDR3: ASSHQEGTGGNYGYT

V: TRBV5-1
J: TRBJ2-7
CDR3: ASSLDHRYRIWKY

V: TRBV10-1
J: TRBJ1-4
CDR3: ASSESGRNEKLF

V: TRBV12-3/TRBV12-4
J: TRBJ1-5
CDR3: VSSLRRGTGLSQPQH

V: TRBV5-1
J: TRBJ2-5
CDR3: ASSRLVGGQETQY

V: TRBV5-8
J: TRBJ2-5
CDR3: ASSLGEMGQGQETQY

V: TRBV28
J: TRBJ2-3
CDR3: ASSFSTNEISTDTQY

V: TRBV12-3/TRBV12-4
J: TRBJ1-6
CDR3: ASSLDRGEPLH

V: TRBV5-1
J: .
CDR3: ASSSSGTGAEQY

V: TRBV29-1
J: TRBJ2-6
CDR3: SVAGQAGANVLT

V: TRBV28
J: TRBJ2-7
CDR3: ASSYEGQGVYEQY

V: TRBV7-9
J: TRBJ2-1
CDR3: ASSSTSGQGKDEQF

V: TRBV4-2
J: TRBJ2-1
CDR3: ASSDAGGRSYNEQF

V: TRBV7-9
J: TRBJ2-7
CDR3: ASSSTGGGEQY

V: TRBV7-2
J: TRBJ2-7
CDR3: ASSSTSGTGGYEQY

V: TRBV6-5
J: TRBJ2-7
CDR3: ASSTQRGKLEQY

V: TRBV5-1
J: TRBJ2-5
CDR3: ASREGTGQETQY

V: TRBV7-3
J: TRBJ2-1
CDR3: ASSPTTGNNGQF

V: TRBV6-2/TRBV6-3
J: TRBJ1-2
CDR3: ASSYGFTDRGVGGYT

V: TRBV29-1
J: TRBJ2-7
CDR3: SVDQGNGEQY

V: TRBV29-1
J: TRBJ2-3
CDR3: SVEDISSGLAGTDTQY

V: TRBV5-1
J: TRBJ2-7
CDR3: ASSLLEGSRGTEQY

V: TRBV2
J: TRBJ2-3
CDR3: ASSGSGLAVTDTQY

V: TRBV12-3/TRBV12-4
J: TRBJ1-5
CDR3: ASSPNPQPQH

V: TRBV7-9
J: TRBJ2-3
CDR3: ASSSNDKGTDTQY

V: TRBV6-5
J: TRBJ1-4
CDR3: ASSLRQGNEKLF